The rows below give T cell receptor beta chains drawn from one sample of a study of cytomegalovirus exposure and HLA in healthy donors. Assay: immunoSEQ multiplex PCR; the TCRdb copy retains only in-frame clones and omits some. Of about 330,000 clones listed, about 90% are singletons. The sequenced material came from PBMCs. These receptors all come from a woman younger than 45 in good health and CMV-seropositive. The CDR3 runs from the conserved cysteine through the conserved F or W. The order of the fields is V gene, clone size, J gene, D gene, CDR3 protein, CDR3 DNA. A D gene is named only where the DNA matches it firmly. Clone size is shown for a subset of rows, as once, few, many or a class of expanded clone.

TRBV9	.	TRBJ2-7	.	CASSVGGDRSYEQYF	TGTGCCAGCAGCGTAGGGGGGGACCGCTCCTACGAGCAGTACTTC
TRBV30	.	TRBJ1-1	TRBD1	CAWSPQTGSEAFF	TGTGCCTGGAGTCCCCAGACAGGGAGTGAAGCTTTCTTT
TRBV9	once	TRBJ2-5	TRBD2	CASSVGLAGVNQETQYF	TGTGCCAGCAGCGTAGGCCTAGCGGGGGTCAACCAAGAGACCCAGTACTTC
TRBV27	.	TRBJ2-7	TRBD1	CASSLGQGRDEQYF	TGTGCCAGCAGTTTAGGACAGGGACGGGACGAGCAGTACTTC
TRBV6-5	many	TRBJ2-7	.	CASSPGQFTYEQYF	TGTGCCAGCAGTCCCGGACAGTTCACTTACGAGCAGTACTTC
TRBV5-1	.	TRBJ1-6	.	CASSLETGRGNSPLHF	TGCGCCAGCAGCTTGGAAACGGGTCGGGGTAATTCACCCCTCCACTTT
TRBV13	.	TRBJ1-1	TRBD1	CASSPTGETEAFF	TGTGCCAGCAGCCCAACAGGGGAAACTGAAGCTTTCTTT
TRBV6-5	.	TRBJ2-1	TRBD2	CVSGGPYNEQFF	TGTGTTAGCGGGGGACCATACAATGAGCAGTTCTTC
TRBV6-6	.	TRBJ1-1	.	CASIRGLDTEAFF	TGTGCCAGCATACGGGGCCTAGACACTGAAGCTTTCTTT
TRBV20-1	.	TRBJ2-5	.	CSAGGWETQYF	TGCAGTGCTGGGGGTTGGGAGACCCAGTACTTC
TRBV6-6	.	TRBJ1-1	.	CASSLRSGAFF	TGTGCCAGCAGTCTCAGGTCGGGCGCTTTCTTT
TRBV5-6	.	TRBJ1-1	.	CASSRRARTGRITEAFF	TGTGCCAGCAGCAGGAGGGCCCGAACAGGGAGGATCACTGAAGCTTTCTTT
TRBV30	.	TRBJ1-1	TRBD1	CAWSPRGRRTEAFF	TGTGCCTGGAGCCCCAGGGGGCGGAGGACTGAAGCTTTCTTT
TRBV2	few	TRBJ2-7	.	CASRGGSYEQYF	TGTGCCAGCAGAGGGGGGTCCTACGAGCAGTACTTC
TRBV5-1	.	TRBJ1-1	.	CASTAGNENTEAFF	TGCGCCAGCACGGCAGGAAACGAGAACACTGAAGCTTTCTTT
TRBV27	many	TRBJ2-7	.	CASSFKGSSYEQYF	TGTGCCAGCAGTTTTAAAGGGAGCTCCTACGAGCAGTACTTC